The following is a TCR beta chain sequence with its context. Its antigen is as yet unknown. The source of the sample is a study of a mutant IDH1 vaccine in newly diagnosed glioma. On the study more broadly: Vaccines began 4-6 weeks after radiotherapy alone, or with temozolomide cycles. Study findings and constraints: The study observed vaccine-induced immune responses in more than 80% of patients.

Time point described: week 11, during vaccination. Topical imiquimod accompanied each vaccine dose, which consisted of 300 ug of mutant IDH1 20-mer peptide. The assay was immunoSEQ multiplex PCR, and TCRdb's table has in-frame clones only and misses some. The data contain 45,000 to 65,000 clones, about 91% of them singletons. Germline CDR1 MDHEN, CDR2 SYDVKM. The CDR3 runs to 16 residues. V lost 4 bases and J lost 3; bases outside the gene matches: 6. This clonotype was sampled from a man between 45 and 60 years old with glioma. The chain uses TRBV28 and TRBJ2-3, with 11 positions matching TRBD2. The sample in question was PBMCs, obtained from a glioma patient whose treatment included an IDH1 peptide vaccine. Here the CDR3 reads CASSSLAGVTTDTQYF. CDR3 coding DNA: TGTGCCAGCAGTTCACTAGCGGGGGTAACAACAGATACGCAGTATTTT.